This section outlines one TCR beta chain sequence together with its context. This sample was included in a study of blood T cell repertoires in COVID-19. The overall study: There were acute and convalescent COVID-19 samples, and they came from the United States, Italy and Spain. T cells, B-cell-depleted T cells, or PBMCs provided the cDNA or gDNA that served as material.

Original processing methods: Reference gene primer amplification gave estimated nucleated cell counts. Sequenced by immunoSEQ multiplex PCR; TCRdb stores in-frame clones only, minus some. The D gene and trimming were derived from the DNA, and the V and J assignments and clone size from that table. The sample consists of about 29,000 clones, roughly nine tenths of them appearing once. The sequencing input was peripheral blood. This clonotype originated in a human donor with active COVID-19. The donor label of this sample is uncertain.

CDR3 sequence (DNA): TGTGCCAGCAGCCATCGGGGGGGCCCGGAGGAGGAAGCTTTCTTT. Translation: CASSHRGGPEEEAFF. The rearrangement links TRBV5-4 to TRBJ1-1; TRBD1 might be the D (6 bases). The germline V gene has CDR1 SGHNT and CDR2 YYREEE (reference sequence). V was pared by 4 bases and J by 8 bases, with 21 bases between. This CDR3 region has 15 residues.